This TCR beta chain was recorded in a study of T cell clones after liver transplantation. Clones were sequenced by immunoSEQ multiplex PCR, and TCRdb holds only the in-frame ones, with some missing. This sample has just over 60,000 clones, with around 75% found just once. Trimming shortened V by 1 base and J by 1 base, and 11 bases separated the two germline ends. CDR3 length: 16 amino acids. Germline lookup yields CDR1 MNHNS and CDR2 SASEGT. Sequencing was performed on CD4+ T cells from blood, taken before liver transplant. V usage is TRBV6-1 and J usage is TRBJ1-5; tentatively, D is TRBD1 (5 bases). This TCR came from a human donor who received a liver transplant. DNA of the CDR3: TGTGCCAGCAGTGAAGGTCCCAGGGCGAGCAATCAGCCCCAGCATTTT. Translating gives CASSEGPRASNQPQHF.